Listed below are T cell receptor beta chains from one sample, sequenced in a study of early T cells in non-severe SARS-CoV-2 infection. TCRdb independently ran MiXCR on the 5' RACE reads; one entry per CDR3 protein. The profile shows roughly 36,000 distinct CDR3 sequences, 5.5% to 7% of them singletons. Material: whole blood. The receptors come from an adult who was a healthcare worker with PCR-confirmed SARS-CoV-2 infection or an uninfected control (not recorded which). Both conserved end residues are part of each CDR3. Fields, in order: clone size, D gene, V gene, J gene, CDR3 protein, CDR3 DNA. D genes are given only for firm matches. Size tells how often a clone was seen (once, few, many) or the class of an expanded clone, and some rows leave it out.

size: -; D: -; V: TRBV12-3/TRBV12-4; J: TRBJ2-7; CDR3: CASSPTGRTVYEQYF; DNA: TGTGCCAGCAGCCCCACCGGCCGGACTGTATACGAGCAGTACTTC
size: many; D: TRBD1; V: TRBV5-1; J: TRBJ1-6; CDR3: CASSLKGQGSSPLHF; DNA: TGCGCCAGCAGCTTGAAGGGACAGGGTTCTTCACCCCTCCACTTT
size: -; D: -; V: TRBV6-1; J: TRBJ2-6; CDR3: CASRSSTLGQTFVLTF; DNA: TGTGCCAGCAGGAGTTCTACCCTCGGACAAACCTTCGTCCTGACTTTC
size: many; D: -; V: TRBV6-1; J: TRBJ2-2; CDR3: CASREFPGLFNTGELFF; DNA: TGTGCCAGCAGGGAATTCCCGGGACTTTTCAACACCGGGGAGCTGTTTTTT
size: many; D: -; V: TRBV5-6; J: TRBJ2-1; CDR3: CASSLVDRGTRF; DNA: TGTGCCAGCAGCTTGGTAGACAGGGGGACTAGATTC
size: many; D: -; V: TRBV12-3/TRBV12-4; J: TRBJ2-2; CDR3: CASSPTSPGELFF; DNA: TGTGCCAGCAGCCCTACTAGTCCCGGGGAGCTGTTTTTT
size: -; D: -; V: TRBV7-2; J: TRBJ2-3; CDR3: CASSTLRGDTQYF; DNA: TGTGCCAGCAGCACCCTGCGGGGAGATACGCAGTATTTT
size: many; D: -; V: TRBV7-2; J: TRBJ2-5; CDR3: CASSPGPGETQYF; DNA: TGTGCCAGCAGCCCCGGGCCAGGAGAGACCCAGTACTTC
size: many; D: TRBD1; V: TRBV2; J: TRBJ2-3; CDR3: CASGTGGTDTQYF; DNA: TGTGCCAGTGGGACAGGGGGGACAGATACGCAGTATTTT
size: -; D: -; V: TRBV7-9; J: TRBJ2-2; CDR3: CASSLKTSNTGELFF; DNA: TGTGCCAGCAGCCTGAAGACTTCCAACACCGGGGAGCTGTTTTTT
size: many; D: -; V: TRBV5-1; J: TRBJ1-1; CDR3: CASSHTTAIEGTEAFF; DNA: TGCGCCAGCAGCCATACGACAGCTATAGAAGGCACTGAAGCTTTCTTT
size: few; D: -; V: TRBV6-6; J: TRBJ1-1; CDR3: CASSRVMNTEAFF; DNA: TGTGCCAGCAGCCGAGTCATGAACACTGAAGCTTTCTTT
size: -; D: -; V: TRBV25-1; J: TRBJ2-7; CDR3: CASSEVGAGEQYF; DNA: TGTGCCAGCAGTGAAGTGGGGGCGGGCGAGCAGTACTTC
size: few; D: TRBD2; V: TRBV5-4; J: TRBJ2-1; CDR3: CASSLEGGGYYNEQFF; DNA: TGTGCCAGCAGCTTGGAGGGCGGGGGTTACTACAATGAGCAGTTCTTC
size: few; D: TRBD2; V: TRBV12-3/TRBV12-4; J: TRBJ2-1; CDR3: CASSPERGYNEQFF; DNA: TGTGCCAGCAGTCCCGAGCGGGGGTACAATGAGCAGTTCTTC
size: many; D: TRBD1; V: TRBV30; J: TRBJ1-5; CDR3: CAWSSRGNQPQHF; DNA: TGTGCCTGGAGTTCCAGGGGGAATCAGCCCCAGCATTTT
size: medium-sized; D: -; V: TRBV7-2; J: TRBJ2-6; CDR3: CASSLSTPNFDRTPGANVLTF; DNA: TGTGCCAGCAGCCTTAGTACCCCCAACTTCGACAGGACGCCTGGGGCCAACGTCCTGACTTTC
size: many; D: -; V: TRBV6-5; J: TRBJ2-7; CDR3: CASSSDTYEQYF; DNA: TGTGCCAGCAGCTCCGATACCTACGAGCAGTACTTC
size: few; D: TRBD2; V: TRBV12-3/TRBV12-4; J: TRBJ2-3; CDR3: CASRWTSGGRPDTQYF; DNA: TGTGCCAGCAGGTGGACTAGCGGGGGCCGTCCGGATACGCAGTATTTT
size: -; D: TRBD1; V: TRBV7-7; J: TRBJ2-2; CDR3: CASSLDLDRGQAGELFF; DNA: TGTGCCAGCAGCTTGGACTTGGACAGGGGGCAAGCCGGGGAGCTGTTTTTT
size: many; D: TRBD2; V: TRBV6-6; J: TRBJ2-2; CDR3: CASSPGGSVGELFF; DNA: TGTGCCAGCAGCCCGGGGGGATCGGTCGGGGAGCTGTTTTTT
size: many; D: TRBD1; V: TRBV7-6; J: TRBJ2-3; CDR3: CASSMDRASDTQYF; DNA: TGTGCCAGCAGCATGGACAGGGCCTCAGATACGCAGTATTTT
size: many; D: -; V: TRBV7-9; J: TRBJ2-1; CDR3: CASSSSNGFEQFF; DNA: TGTGCCAGCAGCTCGAGTAATGGCTTCGAGCAGTTCTTC
size: few; D: TRBD2; V: TRBV2; J: TRBJ2-7; CDR3: CASSEKGGGPYEQYF; DNA: TGTGCCAGCAGTGAAAAGGGCGGGGGACCCTACGAGCAGTACTTC
size: -; D: -; V: TRBV7-8; J: TRBJ2-7; CDR3: CASSLATGDRTYEQYF; DNA: TGTGCCAGCAGCTTAGCCACCGGCGATAGAACCTACGAGCAGTACTTC
size: many; D: -; V: TRBV6-2/TRBV6-3; J: TRBJ2-1; CDR3: CASSYSPTRDEQFF; DNA: TGTGCCAGCAGTTACTCGCCCACCCGGGATGAGCAGTTCTTC
size: medium-sized; D: TRBD1; V: TRBV5-5; J: TRBJ1-6; CDR3: CASSLGQGPPPLHF; DNA: TGTGCCAGCAGCCTGGGACAGGGTCCTCCACCCCTCCACTTT
size: many; D: -; V: TRBV12-5; J: TRBJ2-5; CDR3: CASGSLWGLVDHQETQYF; DNA: TGTGCTAGTGGTTCCCTCTGGGGGCTAGTGGACCACCAAGAGACCCAGTACTTC
size: many; D: -; V: TRBV5-5; J: TRBJ1-5; CDR3: CASSVSLPNQPQHF; DNA: TGTGCCAGCAGCGTGAGTCTACCCAATCAGCCCCAGCATTTT
size: many; D: -; V: TRBV7-3; J: TRBJ2-2; CDR3: CASSLPTGELFF; DNA: TGTGCCAGCAGCTTACCCACCGGGGAGCTGTTTTTT
size: -; D: -; V: TRBV29-1; J: TRBJ2-3; CDR3: CSVEGGRGDTQYF; DNA: TGCAGCGTTGAAGGGGGCCGGGGAGATACGCAGTATTTT
size: many; D: -; V: TRBV14; J: TRBJ2-5; CDR3: CASSQEFETQYF; DNA: TGTGCCAGCAGCCAAGAGTTCGAGACCCAGTACTTC
size: many; D: TRBD1; V: TRBV2; J: TRBJ1-1; CDR3: CASSGGQGRAEAFF; DNA: TGTGCCAGCAGTGGGGGACAGGGGCGAGCTGAAGCTTTCTTT
size: many; D: -; V: TRBV6-1; J: TRBJ2-3; CDR3: CASSETPGRYTQYF; DNA: TGTGCCAGCAGTGAAACTCCCGGAAGGTATACGCAGTATTTT
size: few; D: TRBD2; V: TRBV7-2; J: TRBJ2-2; CDR3: CASRAGGGGTGELFF; DNA: TGTGCCAGCAGAGCGGGAGGGGGCGGCACCGGGGAGCTGTTTTTT
size: many; D: TRBD1; V: TRBV30; J: TRBJ1-2; CDR3: CAWDRDEGYTF; DNA: TGTGCCTGGGACAGGGATGAAGGCTACACCTTC
size: many; D: TRBD1; V: TRBV9; J: TRBJ2-7; CDR3: CASSPKAGTENSYEQYF; DNA: TGTGCCAGCAGCCCCAAGGCCGGGACAGAAAACTCCTACGAGCAGTACTTC
size: many; D: -; V: TRBV20-1; J: TRBJ1-5; CDR3: CSARGMNNQPQHF; DNA: TGCAGTGCTCGGGGAATGAACAATCAGCCCCAGCATTTT
size: many; D: TRBD1; V: TRBV19; J: TRBJ1-6; CDR3: CASTPGGQLESSYNSPLHF; DNA: TGTGCCAGTACCCCAGGGGGACAGCTCGAGAGCTCCTATAATTCACCCCTCCACTTT
size: many; D: -; V: TRBV21-1; J: TRBJ2-4; CDR3: CASSLSGGERAKNIQYF; DNA: TGTGCCAGCAGCTTAAGCGGGGGAGAAAGGGCAAAAAACATTCAGTACTTC
size: -; D: -; V: TRBV18; J: TRBJ1-3; CDR3: CASSSRDSGNTIYF; DNA: TGTGCCAGCTCATCCAGGGATTCTGGAAACACCATATATTTT
size: many; D: -; V: TRBV12-3/TRBV12-4; J: TRBJ2-2; CDR3: CASSLGSGELFF; DNA: TGTGCCAGCAGTTTAGGGTCCGGGGAGCTGTTTTTT
size: many; D: -; V: TRBV7-9; J: TRBJ2-3; CDR3: CASSSDSPYTDTQYF; DNA: TGTGCCAGCAGCTCGGACAGCCCGTACACAGATACGCAGTATTTT
size: many; D: -; V: TRBV19; J: TRBJ1-1; CDR3: CASSQDPSGTEAFF; DNA: TGTGCCAGTAGTCAGGACCCCTCAGGCACTGAAGCTTTCTTT
size: many; D: TRBD1; V: TRBV20-1; J: TRBJ1-3; CDR3: CSATGTGESSGNTIYF; DNA: TGCAGTGCAACCGGGACAGGGGAGAGCTCTGGAAACACCATATATTTT
size: many; D: -; V: TRBV19; J: TRBJ2-2; CDR3: CASTDLATGELFF; DNA: TGTGCCAGTACGGACCTCGCCACCGGGGAGCTGTTTTTT
size: few; D: -; V: TRBV10-2; J: TRBJ2-3; CDR3: CASSVLSLSTDTQYF; DNA: TGCGCCAGCAGTGTGCTGTCGCTAAGCACAGATACGCAGTATTTT
size: -; D: -; V: TRBV7-9; J: TRBJ2-1; CDR3: CASSFQYNEQFF; DNA: TGTGCCAGCAGCTTTCAATACAATGAGCAGTTCTTC
size: few; D: -; V: TRBV19; J: TRBJ1-1; CDR3: CASSPGSLSTEAFF; DNA: TGTGCCAGTAGTCCTGGGTCCCTCAGCACTGAAGCTTTCTTT
size: many; D: -; V: TRBV3-1; J: TRBJ1-2; CDR3: CASSQEGHSYGYTF; DNA: TGTGCCAGCAGCCAAGAGGGGCATAGCTATGGCTACACCTTC
size: few; D: -; V: TRBV9; J: TRBJ2-2; CDR3: CASSPSAGRANTGELFF; DNA: TGTGCCAGCAGCCCCTCCGCGGGCCGGGCGAACACCGGGGAGCTGTTTTTT
size: many; D: -; V: TRBV7-9; J: TRBJ1-1; CDR3: CASSLSIGQSPAFF; DNA: TGTGCCAGCAGCTTAAGTATAGGGCAAAGCCCGGCTTTCTTT
size: many; D: -; V: TRBV30; J: TRBJ2-5; CDR3: CAWSGDQETQYF; DNA: TGTGCCTGGAGTGGGGACCAAGAGACCCAGTACTTC
size: many; D: -; V: TRBV5-5; J: TRBJ2-1; CDR3: CASSLKGERLGGALNEQFF; DNA: TGTGCCAGCAGCTTGAAGGGGGAGAGGCTAGGCGGCGCCCTCAATGAGCAGTTCTTC
size: many; D: -; V: TRBV29-1; J: TRBJ1-4; CDR3: CSVVVPNEKLFF; DNA: TGCAGCGTAGTCGTCCCTAATGAAAAACTGTTTTTT
size: -; D: -; V: TRBV30; J: TRBJ1-1; CDR3: CAWSVQRNTEAFF; DNA: TGTGCCTGGAGTGTACAGAGGAACACTGAAGCTTTCTTT
size: many; D: -; V: TRBV12-3/TRBV12-4; J: TRBJ2-2; CDR3: CASSKKTGLGPAGELFF; DNA: TGTGCCAGCAGTAAAAAGACAGGACTCGGTCCGGCCGGGGAGCTGTTTTTT